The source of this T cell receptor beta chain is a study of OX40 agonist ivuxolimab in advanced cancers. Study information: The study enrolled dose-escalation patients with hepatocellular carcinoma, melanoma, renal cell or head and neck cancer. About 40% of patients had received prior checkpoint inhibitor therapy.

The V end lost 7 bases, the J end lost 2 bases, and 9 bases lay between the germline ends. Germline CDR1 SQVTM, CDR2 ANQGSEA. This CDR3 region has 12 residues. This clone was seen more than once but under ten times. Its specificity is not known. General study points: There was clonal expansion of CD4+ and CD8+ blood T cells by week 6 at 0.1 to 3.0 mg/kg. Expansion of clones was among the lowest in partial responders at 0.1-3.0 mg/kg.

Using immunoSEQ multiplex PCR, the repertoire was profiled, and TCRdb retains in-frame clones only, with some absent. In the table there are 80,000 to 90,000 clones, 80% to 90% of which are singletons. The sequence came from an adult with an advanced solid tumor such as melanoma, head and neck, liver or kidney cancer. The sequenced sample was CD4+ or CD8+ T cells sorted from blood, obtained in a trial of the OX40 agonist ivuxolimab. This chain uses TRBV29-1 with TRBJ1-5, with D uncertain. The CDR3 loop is CSARLGNQPQHF. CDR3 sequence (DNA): TGCAGCGCCCGCCTGGGCAATCAGCCCCAGCATTTT.